This TCR beta chain was obtained from a study of T cell repertoires in cytomegalovirus infection. This CDR3 has 14 residues. Germline CDR1 reads MGHRA; CDR2 reads YSYEKL. V was cut by 1 base and J by 0 bases, with 6 bases left in between. Turning to this clonotype: Its target is not known.

Using its own MiXCR run on the reads, TCRdb lists one record per CDR3 protein. The data contain about 920,000 distinct CDR3 sequences, about a third of them singletons. The TCR sequence derives from a human donor in good health (CMV status not recorded). Some clones in this sample may be carry-over from other donors' samples. V gene TRBV4-1 combines with J gene TRBJ2-5; D not certain. Sequencing was performed on cultured CD8+ T cells from PBMCs, taken from culture after CMV antigen stimulation. The CDR3 sequence: CASSQGPYQETQYF. The CDR3 DNA follows: TGCGCCAGCAGCCAAGGACCATACCAAGAGACCCAGTACTTC.